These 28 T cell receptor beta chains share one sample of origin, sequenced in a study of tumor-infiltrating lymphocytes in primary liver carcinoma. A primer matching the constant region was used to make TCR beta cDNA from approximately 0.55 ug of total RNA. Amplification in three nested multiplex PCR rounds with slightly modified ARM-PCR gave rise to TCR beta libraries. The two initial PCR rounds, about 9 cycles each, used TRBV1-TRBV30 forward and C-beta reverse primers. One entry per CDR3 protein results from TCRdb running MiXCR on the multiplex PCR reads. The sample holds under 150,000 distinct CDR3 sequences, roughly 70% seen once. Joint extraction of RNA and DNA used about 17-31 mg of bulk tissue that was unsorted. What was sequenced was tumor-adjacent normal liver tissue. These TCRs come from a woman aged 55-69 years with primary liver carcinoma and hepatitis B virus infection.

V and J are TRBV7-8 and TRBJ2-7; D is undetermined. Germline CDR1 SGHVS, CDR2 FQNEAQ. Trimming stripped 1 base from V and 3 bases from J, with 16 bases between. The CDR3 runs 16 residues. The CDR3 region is CASSLGARAPFYEQYF. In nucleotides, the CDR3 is TGTGCCAGCAGCTTAGGGGCTAGGGCCCCTTTCTACGAGCAGTACTTC.

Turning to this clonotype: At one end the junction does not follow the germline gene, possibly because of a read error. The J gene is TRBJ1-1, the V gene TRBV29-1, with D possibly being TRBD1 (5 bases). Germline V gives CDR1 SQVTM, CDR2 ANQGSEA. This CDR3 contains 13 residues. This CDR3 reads CSARGDLDTEAFF. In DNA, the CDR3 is TGCAGCGCCAGAGGGGATTTGGACACTGAAGCCTTCTTT.

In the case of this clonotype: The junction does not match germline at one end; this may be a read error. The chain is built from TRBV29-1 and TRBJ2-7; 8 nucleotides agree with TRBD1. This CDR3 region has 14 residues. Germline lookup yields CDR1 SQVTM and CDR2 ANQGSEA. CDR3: CSVVFRQGRREQYF. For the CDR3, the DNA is TGCAGCGTTGTCTTCAGACAGGGGCGACGGGAGCAGTATTTC.

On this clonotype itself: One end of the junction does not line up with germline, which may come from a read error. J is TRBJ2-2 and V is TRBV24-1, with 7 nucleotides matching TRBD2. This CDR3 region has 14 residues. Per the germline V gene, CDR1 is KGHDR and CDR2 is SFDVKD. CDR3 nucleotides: TGTGCCACCTCCGGGACTACGAACACCGTGGAGCTGTTTTTT. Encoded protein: CATSGTTNTVELFF.

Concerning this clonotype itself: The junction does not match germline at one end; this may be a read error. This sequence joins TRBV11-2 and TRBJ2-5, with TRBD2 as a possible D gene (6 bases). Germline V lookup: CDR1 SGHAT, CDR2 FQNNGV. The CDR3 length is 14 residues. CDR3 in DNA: TGTGCCAGCAGCTTCGGCGGGATAGGGACGCCCCAGTTCTTT. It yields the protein CASSFGGIGTPQFF.

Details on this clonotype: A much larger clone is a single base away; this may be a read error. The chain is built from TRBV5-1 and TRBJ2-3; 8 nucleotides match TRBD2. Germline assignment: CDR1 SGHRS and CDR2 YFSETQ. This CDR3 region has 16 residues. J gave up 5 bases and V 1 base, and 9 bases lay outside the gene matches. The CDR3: CASSLQAGAGVDTQYF. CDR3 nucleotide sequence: TGCGCCAGCAGCTTGCAAGCGGGAGCCGGTGTAGATACGCAGTATTTT.

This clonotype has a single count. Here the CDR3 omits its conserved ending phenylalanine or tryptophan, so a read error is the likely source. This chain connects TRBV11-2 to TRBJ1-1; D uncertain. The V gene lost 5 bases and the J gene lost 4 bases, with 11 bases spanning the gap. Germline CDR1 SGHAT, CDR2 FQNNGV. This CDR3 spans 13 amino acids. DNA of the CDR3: TGTGCCAGCAGCCTCGGCGAACGCACTGAAGCTTTCTCT. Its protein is CASSLGERTEAFS.

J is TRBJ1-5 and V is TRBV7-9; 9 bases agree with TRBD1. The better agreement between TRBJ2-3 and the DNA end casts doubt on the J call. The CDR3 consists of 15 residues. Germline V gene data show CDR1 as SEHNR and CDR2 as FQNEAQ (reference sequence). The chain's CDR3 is CASSLVGQGPQPQYF. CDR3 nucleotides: TGTGCCAGCAGCTTAGTGGGACAGGGTCCTCAGCCCCAGTATTTT.

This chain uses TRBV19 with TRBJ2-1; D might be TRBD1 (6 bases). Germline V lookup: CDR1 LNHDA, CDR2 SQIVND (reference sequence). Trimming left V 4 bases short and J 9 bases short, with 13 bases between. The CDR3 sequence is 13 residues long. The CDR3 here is CASSTRSGVEQFF. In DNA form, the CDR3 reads TGTGCCAGTAGTACAAGGTCAGGGGTTGAGCAGTTCTTC.

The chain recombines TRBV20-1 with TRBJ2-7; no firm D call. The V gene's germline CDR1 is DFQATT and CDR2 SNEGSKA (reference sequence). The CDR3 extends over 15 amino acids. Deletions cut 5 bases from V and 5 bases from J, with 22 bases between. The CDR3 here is CSAADLLRWSNEQYF. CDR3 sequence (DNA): TGCAGTGCTGCTGACCTGCTCAGGTGGAGTAACGAGCAGTACTTC.

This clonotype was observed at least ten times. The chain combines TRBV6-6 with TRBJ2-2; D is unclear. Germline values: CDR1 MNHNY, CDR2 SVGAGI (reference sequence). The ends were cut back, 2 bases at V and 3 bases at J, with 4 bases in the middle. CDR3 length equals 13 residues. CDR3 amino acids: CASSYADTGELFF. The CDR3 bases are TGTGCCAGCAGTTACGCAGACACCGGGGAGCTGTTTTTT.

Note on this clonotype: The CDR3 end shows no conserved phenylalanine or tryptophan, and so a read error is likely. The DNA for the CDR3 is TGTGCCAGCAGCTTAGTGATGGGTTCGGTAACCCTAAAAAACACTCAGTACTTA. Protein sequence: CASSLVMGSVTLKNTQYL. The V gene is TRBV11-2, the J gene TRBJ2-4; D ambiguous. The CDR3 runs to 18 residues. CDR1 SGHAT and CDR2 FQNNGV come from the germline V gene.

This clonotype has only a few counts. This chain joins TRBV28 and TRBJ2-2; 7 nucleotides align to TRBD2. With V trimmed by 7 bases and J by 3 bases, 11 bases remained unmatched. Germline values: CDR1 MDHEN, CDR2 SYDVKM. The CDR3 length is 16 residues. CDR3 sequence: CASTPAGTTDTGELFF. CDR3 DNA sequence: TGTGCCAGCACCCCAGCGGGAACTACGGACACCGGGGAGCTGTTTTTT.

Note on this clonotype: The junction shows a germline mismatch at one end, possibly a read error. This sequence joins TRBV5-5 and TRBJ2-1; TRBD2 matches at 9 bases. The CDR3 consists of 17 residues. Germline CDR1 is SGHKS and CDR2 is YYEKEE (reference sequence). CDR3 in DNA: TGTGCCAGCAGTAGGACTGGCGGGAGGGCATCCTACTATGAGCAGTTCTTC. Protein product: CASSRTGGRASYYEQFF.

The CDR3 loop reads CASRQGAHTDTQYF. The CDR3 DNA reads TGTGCCAGCAGACAAGGGGCCCACACAGATACGCAGTATTTT. This sequence joins TRBV7-3 and TRBJ2-3; maybe TRBD1 (5 bases). V dropped 6 bases and J dropped 2 bases, with 12 bases sitting between them. The CDR3 spans 14 residues. Per the germline V gene, CDR1 is SGHTA and CDR2 is FQGTGA.

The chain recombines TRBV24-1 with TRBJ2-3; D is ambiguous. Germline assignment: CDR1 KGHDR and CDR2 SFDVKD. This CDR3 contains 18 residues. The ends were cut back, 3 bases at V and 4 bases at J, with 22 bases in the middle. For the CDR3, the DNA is TGTGCCACCAGTGATGCTACTGTGCGACAAGAGATGGCAGATACGCAGTATTTT. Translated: CATSDATVRQEMADTQYF.

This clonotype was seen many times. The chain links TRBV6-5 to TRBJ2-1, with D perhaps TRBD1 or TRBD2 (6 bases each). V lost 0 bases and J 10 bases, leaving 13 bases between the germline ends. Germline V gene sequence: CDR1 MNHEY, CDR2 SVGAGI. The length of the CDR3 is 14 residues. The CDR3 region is CASSYSRGRGEQFF. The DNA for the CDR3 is TGTGCCAGCAGTTACTCGCGGGGTAGGGGGGAGCAGTTCTTC.

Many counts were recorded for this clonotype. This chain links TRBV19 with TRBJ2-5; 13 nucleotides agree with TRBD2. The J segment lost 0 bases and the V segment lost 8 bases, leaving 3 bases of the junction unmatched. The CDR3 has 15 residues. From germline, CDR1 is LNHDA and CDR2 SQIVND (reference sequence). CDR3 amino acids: CASSTSGRYQETQYF. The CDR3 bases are TGTGCCAGTTCGACTAGCGGGAGGTACCAAGAGACCCAGTACTTC.

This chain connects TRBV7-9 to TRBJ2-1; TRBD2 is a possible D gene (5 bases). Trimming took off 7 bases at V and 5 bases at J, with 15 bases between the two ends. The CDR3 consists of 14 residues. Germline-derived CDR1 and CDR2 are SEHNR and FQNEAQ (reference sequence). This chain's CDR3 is CASKEAEGNNEQFF. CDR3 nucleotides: TGTGCCAGCAAGGAAGCGGAAGGGAACAATGAGCAGTTCTTC.

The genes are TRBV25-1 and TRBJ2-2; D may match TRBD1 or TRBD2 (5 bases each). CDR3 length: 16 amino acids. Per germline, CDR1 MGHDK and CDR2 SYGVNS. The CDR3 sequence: CVEGGTQTEDTGELFF. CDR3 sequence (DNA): TGTGTAGAAGGAGGTACCCAGACAGAAGACACCGGGGAGCTGTTTTTT.

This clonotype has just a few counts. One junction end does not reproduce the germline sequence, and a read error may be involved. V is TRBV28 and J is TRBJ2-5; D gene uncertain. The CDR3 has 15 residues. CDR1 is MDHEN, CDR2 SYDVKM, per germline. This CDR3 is CASSSTQWAQETQHF. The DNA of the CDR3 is TGTGCCAGCAGTTCGACACAGTGGGCCCAAGAGACCCAGCACTTC.

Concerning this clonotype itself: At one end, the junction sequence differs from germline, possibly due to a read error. CDR3 bases: TGTGCCAGCACCTCGACAGGGAGCCCGAACACCGGGAAGCTGTTTTTT. Protein product: CASTSTGSPNTGKLFF. The V gene is TRBV12-3 or TRBV12-4, the J gene TRBJ2-2; 7 nucleotides match TRBD1. CDR3 length: 16 amino acids.

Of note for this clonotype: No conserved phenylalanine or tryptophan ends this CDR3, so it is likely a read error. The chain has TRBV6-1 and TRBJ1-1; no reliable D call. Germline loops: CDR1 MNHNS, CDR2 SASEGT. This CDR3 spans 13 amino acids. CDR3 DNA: TGTGCCAACAGTTCTTACAGAGACACTGAAGCTTTCTCT. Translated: CANSSYRDTEAFS.

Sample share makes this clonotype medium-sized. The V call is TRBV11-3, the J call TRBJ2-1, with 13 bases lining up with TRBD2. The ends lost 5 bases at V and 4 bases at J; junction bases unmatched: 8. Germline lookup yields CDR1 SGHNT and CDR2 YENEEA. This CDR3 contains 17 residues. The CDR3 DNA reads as TGTGCCAGCAGCCCGAGACTACTAGCGGGAGGGTACAATGAGCAGTTCTTC. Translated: CASSPRLLAGGYNEQFF.

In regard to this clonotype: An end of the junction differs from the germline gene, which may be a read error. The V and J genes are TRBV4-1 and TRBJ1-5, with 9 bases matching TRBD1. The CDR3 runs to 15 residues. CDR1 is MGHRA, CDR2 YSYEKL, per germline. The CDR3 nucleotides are TGCGTCAGCAGCCTGGGGACAGGGCCGACCCAGCCCCAGCATTTT. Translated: CVSSLGTGPTQPQHF.

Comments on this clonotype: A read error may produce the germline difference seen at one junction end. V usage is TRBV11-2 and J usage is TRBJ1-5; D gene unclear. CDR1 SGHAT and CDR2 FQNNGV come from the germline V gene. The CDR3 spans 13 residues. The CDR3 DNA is TGTGGCAGCAGCTCAGGACCGTTTTCTGCCCAGCATTTT. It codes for CGSSSGPFSAQHF.

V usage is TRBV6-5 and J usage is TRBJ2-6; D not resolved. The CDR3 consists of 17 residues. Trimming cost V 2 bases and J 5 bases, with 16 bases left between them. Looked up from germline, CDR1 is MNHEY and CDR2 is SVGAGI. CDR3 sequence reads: CASSYDTGSSWANVLTF. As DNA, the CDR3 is TGTGCCAGCAGTTACGATACGGGTTCTTCTTGGGCCAACGTCCTGACTTTC.

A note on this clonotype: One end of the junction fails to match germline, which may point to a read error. The CDR3 spells CASSPVGSLYELYF. The DNA of the CDR3 is TGTGCCAGCAGCCCCGTGGGTAGCTTATACGAGCTGTATTTC. V is TRBV11-2 and J is TRBJ2-7; no reliable D call. Germline CDR1 reads SGHAT; CDR2 reads FQNNGV. This CDR3 comprises 14 residues.